Following are 26 T cell receptor beta chains from one sample sequenced in a study of T cell changes during pregnancy in multiple sclerosis. Sequencing was performed with immunoSEQ multiplex PCR; in TCRdb, only in-frame clones are kept and a portion is missing. This sample carries about 28,000 clones, 89% of them seen once, and the ten largest clones take approximately 0.77%. Sample: CD4+ T cells from peripheral blood mononuclear cells, taken in the second trimester of pregnancy. The receptors were sampled from a female donor with multiple sclerosis, enrolled in a pregnancy study.

The chain has TRBV7-8 and TRBJ2-7; tentative D call: TRBD1 (5 bases). The V gene's germline CDR1 is SGHVS and CDR2 FQNEAQ. Trimming left V 0 bases short and J 0 bases short, with 12 bases between. The CDR3 sequence is 16 residues long. CDR3 coding DNA: TGTGCCAGCAGCTTAGCGGTGGGGCAGGGCTCCTACGAGCAGTACTTC. Its protein product is CASSLAVGQGSYEQYF. Full variable domain (remainder filled in from reference TRBV7-8 and TRBJ2-7): GAGVSQSPRYKVAKRGQDVALRCDPISGHVSLFWYQQALGQGPEFLTYFQNEAQLDKSGLPSDRFFAERPEGSVSTLKIQRTQQEDSAVYLCASSLAVGQGSYEQYFGPGTRLTVT.

The genes are TRBV7-6 and TRBJ2-4; TRBD2 agrees at 7 bases. This CDR3 has 15 amino acids. The V segment lost 5 bases and the J segment 1 base; nucleotides outside the gene matches: 5. Germline V gives CDR1 SGHVS, CDR2 FNYEAQ. CDR3 nucleotides: TGTGCCAGCAGCCCCGGGGGGTGGGCCAAAAACATTCAGTACTTC. This encodes CASSPGGWAKNIQYF.

The chain joins TRBV7-2 to TRBJ2-7, with 7 bases lining up with TRBD2. Germline V lookup: CDR1 SGHTA, CDR2 FQGNSA. The CDR3 length is 14 residues. The V and J ends lost 3 bases and 6 bases, in that order; junction bases with no gene match: 8. The CDR3 reads CASSFDGGVGEQYF. The CDR3 DNA sequence: TGTGCCAGCAGCTTCGATGGGGGGGTAGGCGAGCAGTACTTC.

V and J are TRBV18 and TRBJ1-2, with TRBD1 matching over 8 bases. V was pared by 6 bases and J by 6 bases, with 9 bases of the junction left unmatched. Germline V gene sequence: CDR1 KGHSH, CDR2 LQKENI. The CDR3 is 14 amino acids. CDR3 DNA sequence: TGTGCCAGCTCGCACGACAGGGGAAGGGATGGCTACACCTTC. Translation gives CASSHDRGRDGYTF.

The chain employs TRBV5-1 and TRBJ1-1, with D unresolved. This CDR3 is built from 14 residues. V gave up 0 bases and J gave up 1 base, with 7 bases separating them. Germline V CDR1 and CDR2: SGHRS, YFSETQ. CDR3 sequence: CASSLDTQNTEAFF. As DNA, the CDR3 is TGCGCCAGCAGCTTGGACACCCAGAACACTGAAGCTTTCTTT.

The rearrangement links TRBV2 to TRBJ1-4, with TRBD1 matching over 7 bases. Germline CDR1 and CDR2: SNHLY and FYNNEI. Trimming at V came to 6 bases and at J to 4 bases, leaving 5 bases not matched to a gene. The length of the CDR3 is 14 residues. The CDR3 is CASSDRDINEKLFF. In DNA form, the CDR3 reads TGTGCCAGCAGCGACAGGGACATTAATGAAAAACTGTTTTTT.

The V gene is TRBV15, the J gene TRBJ1-1; D is ambiguous. The CDR3 runs to 17 residues. Trimming took off 9 bases at V and 0 bases at J, with 23 bases between the two ends. Germline V gives CDR1 LNHNV, CDR2 YYDKDF (reference sequence). CDR3 protein: CATRKRGFREVNTEAFF. The CDR3 bases are TGTGCCACACGAAAGCGGGGATTCCGAGAGGTGAACACTGAAGCTTTCTTT.

This chain joins TRBV5-4 and TRBJ2-1; TRBD2 agrees at 9 bases. The CDR3 spans 16 residues. The germline CDR1 and CDR2 sequences are SGHNT and YYREEE (reference sequence). V lost 0 bases, J lost 6 bases, and 7 bases stayed unmatched. Here the CDR3 reads CASSLADAGGRNEQFF. CDR3 nucleotide sequence: TGTGCCAGCAGCTTGGCCGATGCGGGGGGGCGCAATGAGCAGTTCTTC.

This chain uses TRBV7-2 with TRBJ1-1; D may be TRBD1 (6 bases). Germline-derived CDR1 and CDR2 are SGHTA and FQGNSA. Trimming removed 1 base at V and 7 bases at J, with 13 bases between. The CDR3 sequence is 14 residues long. The CDR3 loop is CASSLGLGGGEAFF. CDR3 DNA sequence: TGTGCCAGCAGCTTAGGCTTAGGGGGGGGTGAAGCTTTCTTT.

This clone was recorded once. The genes are TRBV4-1 and TRBJ1-2; a possible D gene is TRBD1 (5 bases). The CDR3 totals 16 residues. Germline CDR1 reads MGHRA; CDR2 reads YSYEKL. V was trimmed by 1 base and J by 4 bases, leaving 16 bases between them. CDR3 nucleotide sequence: TGCGCCAGCAGCCAAGGACGCAGGGAAGCGGGCTATGGCTACACCTTC. It encodes CASSQGRREAGYGYTF.

The chain couples TRBV5-4 to TRBJ2-5; 11 positions match TRBD2. V was pared by 2 bases and J by 2 bases, with 11 bases of the junction left unmatched. The CDR3 covers 18 residues. Germline CDR1 and CDR2: SGHNT and YYREEE (reference sequence). The CDR3 is CASSFAPSGGRNQETQYF. In DNA form, the CDR3 reads TGTGCCAGCAGCTTCGCCCCTAGCGGGGGGCGAAATCAAGAGACCCAGTACTTC.

The chain employs TRBV7-8 and TRBJ1-2; D is unresolved. V was trimmed by 5 bases and J by 4 bases, leaving 11 bases between them. In germline, CDR1 is SGHVS, CDR2 FQNEAQ. The length of the CDR3 is 13 residues. The CDR3 region has the DNA TGTGCCAGCAGCACCCGGGATTTCTATGGCTACACCTTC. Its translation: CASSTRDFYGYTF.

The chain employs TRBV7-2 and TRBJ2-1; 7 nucleotides match TRBD2. Germline trimming cut 2 bases from V and 5 bases from J; bases unmatched to any gene: 6. The germline V gene has CDR1 SGHTA and CDR2 FQGNSA. This CDR3 is 15 amino acids long. CDR3 bases: TGTGCCAGCAGCTTAACGGGGACTACTAACAATGAGCAGTTCTTC. It yields the protein CASSLTGTTNNEQFF.

V and J are TRBV29-1 and TRBJ1-1, with unresolved D. The CDR3 is 14 amino acids. V lost 6 bases and J 0 bases, leaving 14 bases between the germline ends. Germline V lookup: CDR1 SQVTM, CDR2 ANQGSEA. The CDR3 DNA reads as TGCAGCGTCAGTGAATTCCCGTTGAACACTGAAGCTTTCTTT. Amino acids: CSVSEFPLNTEAFF.

This rearrangement joins TRBV5-6 to TRBJ2-7, with D perhaps matching TRBD1 (5 bases). The CDR3 contains 16 residues. Germline CDR1 and CDR2: SGHDT and YYEEEE. With 0 bases removed from V and 7 bases from J, the gap between germline ends came to 20 bases. CDR3 region: CASSLVGQGLFVEQYF. CDR3 DNA sequence: TGTGCCAGCAGCTTGGTAGGGCAGGGCCTTTTTGTGGAGCAGTACTTC.

The chain couples TRBV27 to TRBJ1-2; 8 bases agree with TRBD1. V gave up 5 bases and J gave up 8 bases; unmatched junction bases: 7. The CDR3 covers 13 residues. Germline lookup yields CDR1 MNHEY and CDR2 SMNVEV (reference sequence). The CDR3, as DNA: TGTGCCAGCAGTAAGTCAGGGGGCTGGGGCTACACCTTC. It translates to CASSKSGGWGYTF.

This chain joins TRBV7-9 and TRBJ2-3, with 10 bases matching TRBD2. Germline values: CDR1 SEHNR, CDR2 FQNEAQ (reference sequence). V trimming: 5 bases; J trimming: 2 bases; junction bases outside the gene matches: 7. This CDR3 has 16 amino acids. The CDR3 coding sequence is TGTGCCAGCAGCCCCTTTAGCGGGGGGATCACAGATACGCAGTATTTT. It translates to CASSPFSGGITDTQYF.

The rearrangement links TRBV29-1 to TRBJ1-1, with 8 nucleotides matching TRBD1. Per germline, CDR1 SQVTM and CDR2 ANQGSEA. The ends lost 4 bases at V and 7 bases at J; junction bases unmatched: 14. The CDR3 is made up of 15 amino acids. The CDR3 protein is CSVAGGRVESSEAFF. The CDR3 DNA is TGCAGCGTTGCAGGGGGCCGGGTTGAGTCAAGTGAAGCTTTCTTT.

The CDR3 nucleotides read TGCGCCAGCAAACCTGGGACAGGGTCACCCTACGAGCAGTACTTC. It codes for CASKPGTGSPYEQYF. The chain is built from TRBV5-1 and TRBJ2-7, with 9 positions matching TRBD1. The germline V gene encodes CDR1 SGHRS and CDR2 YFSETQ. The V and J ends lost 6 bases and 2 bases, in that order; junction bases with no gene match: 9. This CDR3 spans 15 amino acids.

The chain employs TRBV6-5 and TRBJ2-5; the D gene is possibly TRBD2 (6 bases). The V gene lost 7 bases and the J gene lost 5 bases, with 17 bases spanning the gap. This CDR3 spans 14 amino acids. The germline V gene has CDR1 MNHEY and CDR2 SVGAGI. The CDR3 is CASTDPNGRETQYF. CDR3 in DNA: TGTGCCAGCACCGACCCCAATGGGAGGGAGACCCAGTACTTC.

V and J are TRBV4-3 and TRBJ1-2; D gene unclear. Trimming took off 0 bases at V and 1 base at J, with 9 bases between the two ends. CDR3 length: 15 residues. The germline CDR1 and CDR2 sequences are LGHNA and YSLEER. CDR3 region: CASSQELPSNYGYTF. Here the CDR3 DNA reads TGCGCCAGCAGCCAAGAATTACCCAGTAACTATGGCTACACCTTC.

Written as DNA, the CDR3 is TGTGCCAGCAGCCCCCGGGACAGGGACATTACGAAGCAGTACTTC. This sequence encodes CASSPRDRDITKQYF. The chain joins TRBV7-6 to TRBJ2-7, with TRBD1 matching 9 bases. The CDR3 is 15 amino acids. The V gene end was trimmed by 5 bases and the J gene end by 8 bases; junction bases not matched to a gene: 13. The germline CDR1 and CDR2 sequences are SGHVS and FNYEAQ. The full variable domain, completed using reference TRBV7-6 and TRBJ2-7, is GAGVSQSPRYKVTKRGQDVALRCDPISGHVSLYWYRQALGQGPEFLTYFNYEAQQDKSGLPNDRFSAERPEGSISTLTIQRTEQRDSAMYRCASSPRDRDITKQYFGPGTRLTVT.

The chain combines TRBV30 with TRBJ2-1; no clear D gene. This CDR3 is 14 amino acids long. CDR1 is GTSNPN and CDR2 is SVGIG in the germline V gene (reference sequence). Between the trimmed V and J ends, which lost 5 bases and 3 bases, there was a span of 14 bases. This chain's CDR3 is CAWSTNAGYNEQFF. DNA for the CDR3: TGTGCCTGGTCAACTAACGCTGGCTACAATGAGCAGTTCTTC. Looking up the rest from reference TRBV30 and TRBJ2-1 gives the full variable domain: SQTIHQWPATLVQPVGSPLSLECTVEGTSNPNLYWYRQAAGRGLQLLFYSVGIGQISSEVPQNLSASRPQDRQFILSSKKLLLSDSGFYLCAWSTNAGYNEQFFGPGTRLTVL.

V gene TRBV18 combines with J gene TRBJ2-7, with TRBD1 as a possible D gene (5 bases). The CDR3 is made up of 13 amino acids. Germline CDR1 reads KGHSH; CDR2 reads LQKENI. Trimming shortened V by 1 base and J by 1 base, and 5 bases separated the two germline ends. In nucleotides, the CDR3 is TGTGCCAGCTCACCACGACAGTCCTACGAGCAGTACTTC. It encodes CASSPRQSYEQYF. The variable domain in full, with the rest retrieved from reference TRBV18 and TRBJ2-7, is NAGVMQNPRHLVRRRGQEARLRCSPMKGHSHVYWYRQLPEEGLKFMVYLQKENIIDESGMPKERFSAEFPKEGPSILRIQQVVRGDSAAYFCASSPRQSYEQYFGPGTRLTVT.

The chain uses TRBV5-1 and TRBJ2-1, with TRBD1 identical over 7 bases. Germline V lookup: CDR1 SGHRS, CDR2 YFSETQ. The CDR3 is made up of 14 amino acids. J lost 6 bases, V lost 6 bases, and 9 bases had no gene match. CDR3 in amino acids: CASTPRQGVNEQFF. The DNA of the CDR3 is TGCGCCAGCACCCCGCGACAGGGTGTCAATGAGCAGTTCTTC.

This clone was seen only once. Germline and junction disagree at one end, which may indicate a read error. The J gene is TRBJ2-7, the V gene TRBV4-1; possibly TRBD1 for D (6 bases). This CDR3 is built from 14 residues. The germline gives CDR1 MGHRA, CDR2 YSYEKL. CDR3 sequence reads: CASSQGLGGFGYFF. The DNA of the CDR3 is TGCGCCAGCAGCCAAGGTTTAGGGGGATTCGGCTACTTCTTC.